Below, 13 T cell receptor beta chains from the same sample are listed, as sequenced in a study of a mutant IDH1 vaccine in newly diagnosed glioma. Time point specified: week 11, during vaccination. The investigators gave 300 ug of mutant IDH1 20-mer peptide in each vaccine dose, together with topical imiquimod. The antigens of these receptors remain unknown. Here immunoSEQ multiplex PCR was the method, and the copy in TCRdb shows in-frame clones only, minus some. The data show roughly 70,000 clones, approximately 88% seen once. The specimen comprised PBMCs, sampled from a glioma patient whose treatment included an IDH1 peptide vaccine. The receptors originated from a woman in her fifties or sixties with glioma.

This clone was detected once. The rearrangement links TRBV6-1 to TRBJ1-6; 9 bases agree with TRBD1. Per the germline V gene, CDR1 is MNHNS and CDR2 is SASEGT. V trimming: 6 bases; J trimming: 5 bases; junction bases outside the gene matches: 5. The CDR3 has 15 amino acids. CDR3 region: CASRGTGRDNSPLHF. The CDR3 DNA reads TGTGCCAGCAGGGGGACAGGGCGGGATAATTCACCCCTCCACTTT.

This rearrangement joins TRBV9 to TRBJ1-4, with 11 bases fitting TRBD1. The germline gives CDR1 SGDLS, CDR2 YYNGEE. V shed 5 bases and J 7 bases; nucleotides not matched to a gene: 7. The CDR3 has 15 amino acids. The CDR3 here is CASSPEGTGGEKLFF. The DNA for the CDR3 is TGTGCCAGCAGTCCCGAGGGGACAGGGGGTGAAAAACTGTTTTTT.

This clone appeared a few times. This chain links TRBV27 with TRBJ1-5, with TRBD1 identical over 8 bases. This CDR3 has 13 amino acids. V lost 6 bases and J lost 11; bases outside the gene matches: 9. CDR1 is MNHEY and CDR2 is SMNVEV in the germline V gene (reference sequence). Here the CDR3 DNA reads TGTGCCAGCAGGGACAGGGACCGTGAGGCCCAGCATTTT. Translating it yields CASRDRDREAQHF.

This chain uses TRBV2 with TRBJ2-3; D perhaps matches TRBD1 (6 bases). The CDR3 extends over 14 amino acids. Deletions cut 4 bases from V and 4 bases from J, with 12 bases between. Per germline, CDR1 SNHLY and CDR2 FYNNEI. The CDR3: CASSVIRGSDTQYF. The CDR3 DNA sequence: TGTGCCAGCAGTGTTATCAGGGGCTCAGATACGCAGTATTTT.

The rearrangement joins TRBV27 to TRBJ1-6; D unresolved. Trimming shortened V by 1 base and J by 10 bases, and 5 bases separated the two germline ends. CDR3 length equals 12 residues. Per germline, CDR1 MNHEY and CDR2 SMNVEV (reference sequence). The CDR3 reads CASSLLGSPLHF. The CDR3 region has the DNA TGTGCCAGCAGTTTATTGGGCTCACCCCTCCACTTT.

The V gene is TRBV5-1, the J gene TRBJ1-5; 7 bases are a match to TRBD1. V shed 4 bases and J 6 bases; nucleotides not matched to a gene: 13. Germline lookup yields CDR1 SGHRS and CDR2 YFSETQ. CDR3 length: 16 residues. CDR3 DNA: TGCGCCAGCAGCCCGCAGGGAGACAGGGCCGGTCAGCCCCAGCATTTT. Its protein product is CASSPQGDRAGQPQHF.

This chain links TRBV4-2 with TRBJ1-2; TRBD1 aligns across 7 bases. This CDR3 is 16 amino acids long. Germline loops: CDR1 LGHNA, CDR2 YNFKEQ. V was pared by 0 bases and J by 4 bases, with 8 bases of the junction left unmatched. The CDR3 protein is CASSQDRGAPPYGYTF. CDR3 nucleotide sequence: TGTGCCAGCAGCCAAGACAGGGGGGCGCCCCCCTATGGCTACACCTTC.

The gene calls are TRBV19 and TRBJ1-2; possible D gene TRBD1, 6 bases. Germline V gene sequence: CDR1 LNHDA, CDR2 SQIVND (reference sequence). This CDR3 is 12 amino acids long. The V end lost 8 bases, the J end lost 1 base, and 8 bases lay between the germline ends. The CDR3 spells CASLQGNYGYTF. The CDR3 DNA is TGTGCCAGTTTACAGGGTAACTATGGCTACACCTTC.

V usage is TRBV2 and J usage is TRBJ2-7; D not resolved. Germline V gene lookup returns CDR1 SNHLY and CDR2 FYNNEI. The CDR3 contains 14 residues. V was shortened by 6 bases and J by 2 bases, with 14 bases between the two germline ends. The CDR3 loop is CASRDTEAPYEQYF. CDR3 nucleotide sequence: TGTGCCAGCAGGGATACAGAGGCCCCCTACGAGCAGTACTTC.

The CDR3 is CASSYSTGVETQYF. The CDR3 DNA follows: TGTGCCAGCAGTTACTCAACAGGGGTGGAGACCCAGTACTTC. V is TRBV6-6 and J is TRBJ2-5; TRBD1 aligns across 7 bases. CDR1 MNHNY and CDR2 SVGAGI come from the germline V gene (reference sequence). Unmatched junction bases numbered 3, after V lost 0 bases and J lost 5 bases. The CDR3 is 14 residues long.

V gene TRBV11-2 combines with J gene TRBJ1-5; D is possibly TRBD1 (5 bases). V lost 1 base to trimming and J lost 2 bases, with 6 bases between them. CDR1 is SGHAT and CDR2 is FQNNGV in the germline V gene. The CDR3 runs 14 residues. CDR3 bases: TGTGCCAGCAGCTTAGCGGGACGCAATCAGCCCCAGCATTTT. This sequence encodes CASSLAGRNQPQHF.

V usage is TRBV9 and J usage is TRBJ1-2; 9 positions agree with TRBD1. After removal of 4 bases from V and 8 bases from J, the junction contained 9 bases not matched to a gene. Germline V gene sequence: CDR1 SGDLS, CDR2 YYNGEE. This CDR3 has 14 amino acids. Here the CDR3 DNA reads TGTGCCAGCAGCCTCCAACAGGGGGCGGGGGGCTACACCTTC. This sequence encodes CASSLQQGAGGYTF. Full variable domain (rest looked up from reference TRBV9 and TRBJ1-2): DSGVTQTPKHLITATGQRVTLRCSPRSGDLSVYWYQQSLDQGLQFLIQYYNGEERAKGNILERFSAQQFPDLHSELNLSSLELGDSALYFCASSLQQGAGGYTFGSGTRLTVV.

This clone was observed a few times. CDR3 sequence reads: CASSQAGEETQYF. As DNA, the CDR3 is TGCGCCAGCAGCCAAGCGGGGGAAGAGACCCAGTACTTC. The gene calls are TRBV4-1 and TRBJ2-5, with D perhaps TRBD2 (6 bases). The V gene lost 1 base and the J gene lost 3 bases, with 6 bases spanning the gap. In germline, CDR1 is MGHRA, CDR2 YSYEKL. The CDR3 contains 13 residues.